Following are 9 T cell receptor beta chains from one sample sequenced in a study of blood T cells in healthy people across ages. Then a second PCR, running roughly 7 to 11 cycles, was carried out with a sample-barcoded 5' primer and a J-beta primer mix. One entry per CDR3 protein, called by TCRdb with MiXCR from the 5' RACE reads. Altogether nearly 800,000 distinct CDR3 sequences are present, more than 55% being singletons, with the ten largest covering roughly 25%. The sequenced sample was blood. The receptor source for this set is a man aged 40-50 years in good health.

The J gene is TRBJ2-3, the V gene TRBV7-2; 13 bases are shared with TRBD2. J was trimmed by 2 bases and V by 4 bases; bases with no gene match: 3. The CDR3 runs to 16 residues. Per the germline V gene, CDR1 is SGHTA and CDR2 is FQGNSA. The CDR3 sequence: CASSSTSGGYTDTQYF. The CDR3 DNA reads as TGTGCCAGCAGCTCGACTAGCGGGGGGTACACAGATACGCAGTATTTT.

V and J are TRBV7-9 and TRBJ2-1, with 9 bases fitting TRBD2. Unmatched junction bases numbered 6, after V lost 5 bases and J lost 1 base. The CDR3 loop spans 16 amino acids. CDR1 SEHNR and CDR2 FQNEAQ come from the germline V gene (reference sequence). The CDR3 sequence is CASSPPAGGSYNEQFF. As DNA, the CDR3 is TGTGCCAGCAGCCCCCCGGCGGGGGGGTCCTACAATGAGCAGTTCTTC.

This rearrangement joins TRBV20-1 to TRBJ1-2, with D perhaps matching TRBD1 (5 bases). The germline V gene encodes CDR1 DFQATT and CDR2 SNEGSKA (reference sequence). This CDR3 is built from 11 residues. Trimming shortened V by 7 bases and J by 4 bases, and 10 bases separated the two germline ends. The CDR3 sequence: CSVPQGYGYTF. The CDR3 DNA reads TGCAGTGTTCCCCAGGGCTATGGCTACACCTTC.

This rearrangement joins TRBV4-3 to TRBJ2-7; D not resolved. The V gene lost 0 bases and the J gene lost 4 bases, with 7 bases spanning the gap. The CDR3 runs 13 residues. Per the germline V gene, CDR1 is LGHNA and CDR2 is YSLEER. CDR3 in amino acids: CASSQDIPYEQYF. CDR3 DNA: TGCGCCAGCAGCCAAGATATCCCTTACGAGCAGTACTTC.

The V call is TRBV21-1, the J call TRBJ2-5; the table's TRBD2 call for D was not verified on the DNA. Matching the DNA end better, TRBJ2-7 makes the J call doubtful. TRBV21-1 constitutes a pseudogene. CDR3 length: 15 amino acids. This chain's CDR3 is CASSKGERGSHEQYF. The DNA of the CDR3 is TGTGCCAGCAGCAAGGGCGAGCGAGGGTCCCACGAGCAGTACTTC.

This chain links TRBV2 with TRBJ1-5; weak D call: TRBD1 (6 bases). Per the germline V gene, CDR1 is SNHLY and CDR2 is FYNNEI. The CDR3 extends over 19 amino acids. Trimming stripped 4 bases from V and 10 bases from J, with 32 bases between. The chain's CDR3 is CASSALVGGWLSVQGPQHF. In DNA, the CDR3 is TGTGCCAGCAGTGCTCTGGTTGGGGGCTGGTTATCGGTCCAGGGTCCCCAGCATTTT. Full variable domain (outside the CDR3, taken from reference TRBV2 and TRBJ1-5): EPEVTQTPSHQVTQMGQEVILRCVPISNHLYFYWYRQILGQKVEFLVSFYNNEISEKSEIFDDQFSVERPDGSNFTLKIRSTKLEDSAMYFCASSALVGGWLSVQGPQHFGDGTRLSIL.

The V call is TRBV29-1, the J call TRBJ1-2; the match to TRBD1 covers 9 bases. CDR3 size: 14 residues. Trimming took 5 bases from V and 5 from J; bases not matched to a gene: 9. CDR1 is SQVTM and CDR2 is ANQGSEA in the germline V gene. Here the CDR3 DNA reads TGCAGCGTTTGGGGCAAGGGACAGGGTTATGGCTACACCTTC. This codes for CSVWGKGQGYGYTF.

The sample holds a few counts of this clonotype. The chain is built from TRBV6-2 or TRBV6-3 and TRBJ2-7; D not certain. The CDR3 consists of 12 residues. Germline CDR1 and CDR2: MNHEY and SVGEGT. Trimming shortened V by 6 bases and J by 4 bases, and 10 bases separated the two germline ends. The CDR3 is CASRELGYEQYF. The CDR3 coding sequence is TGTGCCAGCAGAGAGTTGGGGTACGAGCAGTACTTC.

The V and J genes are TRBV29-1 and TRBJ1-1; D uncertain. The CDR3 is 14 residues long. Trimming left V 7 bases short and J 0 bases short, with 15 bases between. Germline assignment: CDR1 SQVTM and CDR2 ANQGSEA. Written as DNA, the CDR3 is TGCAGCGCCCTTCCCAGAGGTATGAACACTGAAGCTTTCTTT. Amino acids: CSALPRGMNTEAFF.